The 5 T cell receptor beta chains below all came from one sample that was sequenced in a study of graft-versus-host responses after intestinal transplantation. Measured with immunoSEQ multiplex PCR; TCRdb has only the in-frame clones, and not every one. The table shows roughly 92,000 clones, with under 90% occurring only once. Their target antigens are unknown. The source material was unstimulated CD4+ T cells sorted from spleen or lymph node cells, sampled before intestinal transplant. The receptors were sampled from a human donor who received an intestinal transplant.

The rearrangement links TRBV7-3 to TRBJ1-3; no clear D gene. CDR1 and CDR2 (germline): SGHTA, FQGTGA. V lost 7 bases to trimming and J lost 0 bases, with 13 bases between them. This CDR3 has 15 amino acids. The DNA of the CDR3 is TGTGCCAGCACCATTTCGGGAAGCTCTGGAAACACCATATATTTT. Translation: CASTISGSSGNTIYF.

This clone showed up just once. The chain is built from TRBV5-8 and TRBJ2-7, with D possibly matching TRBD1 (6 bases). V shed 5 bases and J shed 6 bases, with 12 bases lying between them. The germline V gene has CDR1 SGHTS and CDR2 YDEGEE. The CDR3 contains 12 residues. CDR3 coding DNA: TGTGCCAGCAGTACAGGGCCTGGCGAGCAGTACTTC. Protein sequence: CASSTGPGEQYF.

The genes are TRBV7-9 and TRBJ2-7; the match to TRBD1 covers 7 bases. CDR1 is SEHNR, CDR2 FQNEAQ, per germline (reference sequence). Trimming took 4 bases from V and 5 from J; bases not matched to a gene: 14. This CDR3 is built from 16 residues. The CDR3 sequence: CASSSLDRAGQDEQYF. The DNA for the CDR3 is TGTGCCAGCAGCTCCTTAGACAGGGCCGGTCAGGACGAGCAGTACTTC.

This sequence joins TRBV7-9 and TRBJ2-7; D is possibly TRBD2 (6 bases). The CDR3 totals 11 residues. Trimming shortened V by 7 bases and J by 6 bases, and 10 bases separated the two germline ends. Germline CDR1 is SEHNR and CDR2 is FQNEAQ (reference sequence). The CDR3 DNA reads as TGTGCCAGCACCCAAGCGGGCGAGCAGTACTTC. Residues: CASTQAGEQYF.

This clone was found a few times. J is TRBJ2-7 and V is TRBV6-5; 7 bases align to TRBD1. Trimming removed 10 bases from V and 2 bases from J; junction bases left unmatched: 2. The CDR3 consists of 11 residues. Germline CDR1 and CDR2: MNHEY and SVGAGI. The CDR3 DNA is TGTGCCACCGGGACAGCCTACGAGCAGTACTTC. Protein sequence: CATGTAYEQYF.